Given below is one TCR beta chain in context. What it binds is not known. The sample originates from a study of T cell responses to AZD1222 COVID-19 vaccine. The ends were cut back, 3 bases at V and 0 bases at J, with 18 bases in the middle. CDR3 size: 17 residues. From germline, CDR1 is SGHRS and CDR2 YFSETQ. Sequencing used immunoSEQ multiplex PCR; TCRdb keeps in-frame clones, though not all of them. The sample carries about 81,000 clones, around 93% recorded once. Findings and limits, study-wide: Most donors were white British and more were female, and clonal diversity was possibly underestimated.

The sequenced sample was peripheral blood, obtained 28 days after the second AZD1222 dose. The source is an adult who received the AZD1222 COVID-19 vaccine. The chain uses TRBV5-1 and TRBJ1-1, with D possibly matching TRBD1 (5 bases). CDR3 in DNA: TGCGCCAGCAGCTCCCGGGCGGCAGGGCCCATGAACACTGAAGCTTTCTTT. Protein product: CASSSRAAGPMNTEAFF.